The entry that follows covers one TCR beta chain sequence. Its antigen is undetermined. Researchers cocultured the mixed lymphocyte reaction cells at 37°C for five to six days. This sample was taken from a study of siplizumab effects on memory and regulatory T cells. General study results and limits: Naive T cells, seemingly more diverse than memory cells, seemed major alloresponse contributors.

Some clones are missing from TCRdb's copy, which holds only in-frame ones; the method was immunoSEQ multiplex PCR. The sample lists 9,000 to 10,000 clones; around 40% were seen once. V lost 4 bases, J lost 4 bases, and 26 bases lay in between. Germline assignment: CDR1 MNHEY and CDR2 SMNVEV (reference sequence). The CDR3 is 19 amino acids. The source material was CFSE-low (dividing) CD4+ T cells sorted from an allogeneic mixed lymphocyte reaction. The J gene is TRBJ2-1, the V gene TRBV27; the D gene is possibly TRBD2 (6 bases). This receptor was taken from a human donor in good health; the cells came from an allogeneic mixed lymphocyte reaction. The CDR3 coding sequence is TGTGCCAGCAGTTACCCGATGACTAGGGAGGCTGCATCGTACAATGAGCAGTTCTTC. As protein: CASSYPMTREAASYNEQFF.